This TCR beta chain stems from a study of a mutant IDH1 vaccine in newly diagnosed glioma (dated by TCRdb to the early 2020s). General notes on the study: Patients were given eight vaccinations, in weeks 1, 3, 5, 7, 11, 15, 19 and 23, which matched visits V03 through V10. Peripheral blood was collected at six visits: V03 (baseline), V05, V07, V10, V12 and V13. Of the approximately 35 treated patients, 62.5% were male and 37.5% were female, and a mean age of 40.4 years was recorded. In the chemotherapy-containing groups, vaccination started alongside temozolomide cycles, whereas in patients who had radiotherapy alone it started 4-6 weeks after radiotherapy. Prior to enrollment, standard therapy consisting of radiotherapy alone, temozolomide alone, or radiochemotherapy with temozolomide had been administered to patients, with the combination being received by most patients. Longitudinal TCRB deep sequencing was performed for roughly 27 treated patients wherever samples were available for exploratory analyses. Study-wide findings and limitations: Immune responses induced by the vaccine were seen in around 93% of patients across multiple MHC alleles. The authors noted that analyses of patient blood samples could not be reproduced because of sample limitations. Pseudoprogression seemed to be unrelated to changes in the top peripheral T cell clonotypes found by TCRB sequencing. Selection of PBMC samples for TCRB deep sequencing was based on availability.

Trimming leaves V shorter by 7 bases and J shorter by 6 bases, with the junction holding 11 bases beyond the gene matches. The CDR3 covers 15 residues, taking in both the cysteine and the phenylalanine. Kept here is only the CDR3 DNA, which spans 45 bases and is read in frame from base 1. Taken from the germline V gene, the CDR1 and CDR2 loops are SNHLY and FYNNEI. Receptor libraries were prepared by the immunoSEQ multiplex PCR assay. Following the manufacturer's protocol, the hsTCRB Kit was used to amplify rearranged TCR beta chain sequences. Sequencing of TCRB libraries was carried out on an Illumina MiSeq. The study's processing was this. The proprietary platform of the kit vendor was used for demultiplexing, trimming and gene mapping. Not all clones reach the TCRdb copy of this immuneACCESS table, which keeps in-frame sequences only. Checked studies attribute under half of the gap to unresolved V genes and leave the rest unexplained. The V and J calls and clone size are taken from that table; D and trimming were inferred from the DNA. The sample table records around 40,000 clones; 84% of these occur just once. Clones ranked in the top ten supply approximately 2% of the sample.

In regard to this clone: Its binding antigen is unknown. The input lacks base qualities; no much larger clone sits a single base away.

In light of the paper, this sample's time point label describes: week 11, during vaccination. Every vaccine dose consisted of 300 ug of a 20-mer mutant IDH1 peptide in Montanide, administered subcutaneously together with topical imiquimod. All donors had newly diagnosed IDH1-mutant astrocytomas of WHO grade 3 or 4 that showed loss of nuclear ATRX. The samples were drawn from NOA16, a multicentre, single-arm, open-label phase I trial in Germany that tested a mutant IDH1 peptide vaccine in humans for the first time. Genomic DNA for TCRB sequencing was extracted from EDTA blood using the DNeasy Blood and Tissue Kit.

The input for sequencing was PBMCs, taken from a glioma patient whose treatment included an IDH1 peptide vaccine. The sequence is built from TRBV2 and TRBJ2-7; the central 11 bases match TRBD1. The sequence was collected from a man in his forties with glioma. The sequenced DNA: TGTGCCAGCACAGGACAGGGGGCCAACAGAGGCGAGCAGTACTTC. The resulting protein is CASTGQGANRGEQYF.